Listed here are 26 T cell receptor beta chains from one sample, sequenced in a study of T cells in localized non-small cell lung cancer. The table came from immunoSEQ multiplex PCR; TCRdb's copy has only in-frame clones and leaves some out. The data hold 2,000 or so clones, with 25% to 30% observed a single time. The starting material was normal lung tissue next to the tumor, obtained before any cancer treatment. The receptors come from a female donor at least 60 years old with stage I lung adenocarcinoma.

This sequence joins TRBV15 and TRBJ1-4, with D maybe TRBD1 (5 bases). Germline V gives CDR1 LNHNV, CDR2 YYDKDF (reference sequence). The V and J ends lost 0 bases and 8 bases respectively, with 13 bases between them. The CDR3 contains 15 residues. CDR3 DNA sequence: TGTGCCACCAGCAGAGATGGCAGGGTTGAAGAAAAACTGTTTTTT. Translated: CATSRDGRVEEKLFF.

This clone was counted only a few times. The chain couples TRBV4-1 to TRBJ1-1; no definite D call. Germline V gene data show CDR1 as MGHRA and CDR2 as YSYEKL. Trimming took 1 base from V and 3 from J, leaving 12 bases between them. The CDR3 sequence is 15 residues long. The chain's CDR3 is CASSQGMRTHTEAFF. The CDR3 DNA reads TGCGCCAGCAGCCAAGGGATGAGGACGCACACTGAAGCTTTCTTT.

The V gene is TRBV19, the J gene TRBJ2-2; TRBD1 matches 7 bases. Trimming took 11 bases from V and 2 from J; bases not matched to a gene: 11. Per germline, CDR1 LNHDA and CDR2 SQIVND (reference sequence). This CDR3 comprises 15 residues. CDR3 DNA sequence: TGTGCCTCCCTTTTCGGGACAGTTAACACCGGGGAGCTGTTTTTT. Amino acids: CASLFGTVNTGELFF.

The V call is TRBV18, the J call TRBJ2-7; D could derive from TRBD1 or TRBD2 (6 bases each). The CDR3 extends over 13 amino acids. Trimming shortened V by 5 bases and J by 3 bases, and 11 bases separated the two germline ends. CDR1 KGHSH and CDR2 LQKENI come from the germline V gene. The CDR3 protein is CASSSGANYEQYF. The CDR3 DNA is TGTGCCAGCTCATCGGGGGCCAACTACGAGCAGTACTTC.

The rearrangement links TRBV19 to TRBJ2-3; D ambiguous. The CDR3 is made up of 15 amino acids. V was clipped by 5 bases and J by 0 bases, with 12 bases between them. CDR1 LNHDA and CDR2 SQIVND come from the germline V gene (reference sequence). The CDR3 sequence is CASSWGWSSTDTQYF. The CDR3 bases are TGTGCCAGTAGTTGGGGATGGTCTAGCACAGATACGCAGTATTTT. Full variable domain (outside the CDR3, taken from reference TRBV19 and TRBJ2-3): DGGITQSPKYLFRKEGQNVTLSCEQNLNHDAMYWYRQDPGQGLRLIYYSQIVNDFQKGDIAEGYSVSREKKESFPLTVTSAQKNPTAFYLCASSWGWSSTDTQYFGPGTRLTVL.

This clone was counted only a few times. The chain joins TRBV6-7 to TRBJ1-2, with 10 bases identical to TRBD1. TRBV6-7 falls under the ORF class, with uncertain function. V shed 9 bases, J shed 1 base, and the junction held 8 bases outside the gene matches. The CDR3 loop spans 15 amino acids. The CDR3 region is CASRQGALVNYGYTF. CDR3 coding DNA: TGTGCCAGTAGACAGGGGGCCCTGGTTAACTATGGCTACACCTTC.

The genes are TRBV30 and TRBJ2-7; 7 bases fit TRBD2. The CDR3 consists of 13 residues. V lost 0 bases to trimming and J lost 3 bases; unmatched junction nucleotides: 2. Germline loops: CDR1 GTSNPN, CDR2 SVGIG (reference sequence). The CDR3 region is CAWSVGRGYEQYF. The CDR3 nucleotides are TGTGCCTGGAGTGTGGGGAGGGGCTACGAGCAGTACTTC.

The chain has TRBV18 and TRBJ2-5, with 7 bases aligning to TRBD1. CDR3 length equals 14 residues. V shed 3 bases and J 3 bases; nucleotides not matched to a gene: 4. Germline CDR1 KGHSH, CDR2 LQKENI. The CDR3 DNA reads TGTGCCAGCTCACCCGGGACAGCAGAAGAGACCCAGTACTTC. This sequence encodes CASSPGTAEETQYF. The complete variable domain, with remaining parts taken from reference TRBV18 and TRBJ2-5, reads NAGVMQNPRHLVRRRGQEARLRCSPMKGHSHVYWYRQLPEEGLKFMVYLQKENIIDESGMPKERFSAEFPKEGPSILRIQQVVRGDSAAYFCASSPGTAEETQYFGPGTRLLVL.

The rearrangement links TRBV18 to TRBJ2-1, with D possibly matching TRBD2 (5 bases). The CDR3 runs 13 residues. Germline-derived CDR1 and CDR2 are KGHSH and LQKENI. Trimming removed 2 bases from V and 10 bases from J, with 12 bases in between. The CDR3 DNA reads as TGTGCCAGCTCACCAAGGGAGACCCCAGAGCAGTTCTTC. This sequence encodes CASSPRETPEQFF.

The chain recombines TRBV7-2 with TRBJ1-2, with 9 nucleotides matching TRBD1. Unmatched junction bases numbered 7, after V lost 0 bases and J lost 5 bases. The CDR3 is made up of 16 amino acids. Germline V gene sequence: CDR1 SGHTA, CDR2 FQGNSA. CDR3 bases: TGTGCCAGCAGCTTAGCGGTACGGACAGGGGAATATGGCTACACCTTC. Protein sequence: CASSLAVRTGEYGYTF.

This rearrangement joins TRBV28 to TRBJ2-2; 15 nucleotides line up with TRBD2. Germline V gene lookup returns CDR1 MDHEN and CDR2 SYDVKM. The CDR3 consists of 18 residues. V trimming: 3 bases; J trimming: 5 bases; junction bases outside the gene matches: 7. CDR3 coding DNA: TGTGCCAGCAGTTTGGGTGGACTAGCGGGAGGGAAGACCGGGGAGCTGTTTTTT. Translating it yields CASSLGGLAGGKTGELFF. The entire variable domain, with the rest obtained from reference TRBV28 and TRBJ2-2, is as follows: DVKVTQSSRYLVKRTGEKVFLECVQDMDHENMFWYRQDPGLGLRLIYFSYDVKMKEKGDIPEGYSVSREKKERFSLILESASTNQTSMYLCASSLGGLAGGKTGELFFGEGSRLTVL.

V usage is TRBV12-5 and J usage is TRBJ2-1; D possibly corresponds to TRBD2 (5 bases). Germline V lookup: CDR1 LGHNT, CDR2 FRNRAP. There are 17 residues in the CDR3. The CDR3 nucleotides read TGTGCCACCACGGACTTCTCCGACCCGAGGGCCTACAATGAGCAGTTCTTC. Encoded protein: CATTDFSDPRAYNEQFF.

The chain's CDR3 is CASKSTTGRTDTQYF. Here the CDR3 DNA reads TGTGCCAGCAAGAGTACGACAGGCCGCACAGATACGCAGTATTTT. The rearrangement uses TRBV6-8 and TRBJ2-3; TRBD1 is a possible D gene (6 bases). The CDR3 totals 15 residues. V was clipped by 7 bases and J by 1 base, with 15 bases between them. Germline CDR1 reads MNHGY; CDR2 reads SAAAGT.

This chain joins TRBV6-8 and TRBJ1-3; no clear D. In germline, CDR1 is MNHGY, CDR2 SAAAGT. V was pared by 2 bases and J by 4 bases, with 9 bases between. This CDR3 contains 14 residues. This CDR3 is CASSYRDLGNTIYF. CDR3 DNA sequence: TGTGCCAGCAGTTACAGGGATTTGGGAAACACCATATATTTT.

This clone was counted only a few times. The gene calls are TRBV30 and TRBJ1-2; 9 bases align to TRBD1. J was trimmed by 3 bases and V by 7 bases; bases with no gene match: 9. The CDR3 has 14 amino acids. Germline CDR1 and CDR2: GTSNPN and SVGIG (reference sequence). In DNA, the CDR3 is TGTGCCTTCACCGGGACAGGGAATTACTATGGCTACACCTTC. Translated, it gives CAFTGTGNYYGYTF.

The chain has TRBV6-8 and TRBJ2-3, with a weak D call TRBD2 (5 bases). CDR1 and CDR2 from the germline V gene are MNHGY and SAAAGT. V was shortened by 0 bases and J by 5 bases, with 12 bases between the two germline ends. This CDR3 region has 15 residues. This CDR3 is CASSYSPSGGDTQYF. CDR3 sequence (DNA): TGTGCCAGCAGTTACTCCCCCAGCGGTGGAGATACGCAGTATTTT.

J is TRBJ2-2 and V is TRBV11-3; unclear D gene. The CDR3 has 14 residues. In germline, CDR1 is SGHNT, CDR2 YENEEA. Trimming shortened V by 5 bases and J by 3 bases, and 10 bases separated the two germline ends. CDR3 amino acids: CASSPVGDTGELFF. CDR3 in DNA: TGTGCCAGCAGCCCTGTAGGAGACACCGGGGAGCTGTTTTTT.

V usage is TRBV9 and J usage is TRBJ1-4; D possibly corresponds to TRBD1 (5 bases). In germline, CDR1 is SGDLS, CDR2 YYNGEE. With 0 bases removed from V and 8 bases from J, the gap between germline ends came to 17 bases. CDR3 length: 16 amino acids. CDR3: CASSVGGAAVEEKLFF. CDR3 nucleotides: TGTGCCAGCAGCGTAGGCGGGGCAGCGGTTGAGGAAAAACTGTTTTTT.

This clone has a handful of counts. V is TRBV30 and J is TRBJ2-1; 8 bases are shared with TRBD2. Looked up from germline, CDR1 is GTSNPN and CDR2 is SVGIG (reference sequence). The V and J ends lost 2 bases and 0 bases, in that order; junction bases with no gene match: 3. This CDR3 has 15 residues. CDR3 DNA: TGTGCCTGGAGTAGAGGGACTAGCTCCTACAATGAGCAGTTCTTC. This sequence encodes CAWSRGTSSYNEQFF.

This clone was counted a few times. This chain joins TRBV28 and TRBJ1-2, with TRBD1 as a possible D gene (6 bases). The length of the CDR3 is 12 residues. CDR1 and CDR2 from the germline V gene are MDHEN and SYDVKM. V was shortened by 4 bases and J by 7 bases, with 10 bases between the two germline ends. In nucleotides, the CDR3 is TGTGCCAGCAGTTGGACAGTCTTTGGCTACACCTTC. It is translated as CASSWTVFGYTF.

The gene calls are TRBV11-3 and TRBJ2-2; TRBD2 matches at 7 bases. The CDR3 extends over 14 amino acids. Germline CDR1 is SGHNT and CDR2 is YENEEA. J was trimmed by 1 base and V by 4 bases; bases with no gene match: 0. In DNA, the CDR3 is TGTGCCAGCAGCTCTAGCGGGAACACCGGGGAGCTGTTTTTT. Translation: CASSSSGNTGELFF.

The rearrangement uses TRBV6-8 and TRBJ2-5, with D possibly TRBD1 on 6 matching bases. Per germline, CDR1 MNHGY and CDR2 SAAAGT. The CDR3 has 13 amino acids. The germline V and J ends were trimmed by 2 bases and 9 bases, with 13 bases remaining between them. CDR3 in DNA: TGTGCCAGCAGTTACAGTCTAGCAGGGGCCCAGTACTTC. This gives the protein CASSYSLAGAQYF.

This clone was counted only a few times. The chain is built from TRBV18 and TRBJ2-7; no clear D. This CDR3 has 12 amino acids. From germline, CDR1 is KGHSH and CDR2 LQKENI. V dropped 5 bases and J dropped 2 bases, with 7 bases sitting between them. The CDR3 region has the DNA TGTGCCAGCTCATCAGACACCTACGAGCAGTACTTC. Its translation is CASSSDTYEQYF.

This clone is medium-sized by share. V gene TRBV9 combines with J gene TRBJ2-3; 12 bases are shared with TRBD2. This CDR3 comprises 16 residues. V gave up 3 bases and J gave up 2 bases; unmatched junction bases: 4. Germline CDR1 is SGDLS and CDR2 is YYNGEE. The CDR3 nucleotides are TGTGCCAGCAGCGGAGGGACTAGCGGGCTCACAGATACGCAGTATTTT. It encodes CASSGGTSGLTDTQYF.

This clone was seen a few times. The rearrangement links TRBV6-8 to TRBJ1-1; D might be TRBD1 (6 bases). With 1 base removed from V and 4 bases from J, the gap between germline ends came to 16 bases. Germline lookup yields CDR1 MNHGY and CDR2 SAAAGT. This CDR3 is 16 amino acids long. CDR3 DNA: TGTGCCAGCAGTTACTTCCCCGACAGGCAGGGCACTGAAGCTTTCTTT. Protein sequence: CASSYFPDRQGTEAFF.

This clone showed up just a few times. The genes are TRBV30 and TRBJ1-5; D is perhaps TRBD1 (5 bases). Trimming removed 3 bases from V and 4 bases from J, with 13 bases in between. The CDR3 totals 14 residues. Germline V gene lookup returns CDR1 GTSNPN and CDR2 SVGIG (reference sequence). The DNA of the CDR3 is TGTGCCTGGAGGCAACCAGAGGGGAATCAGCCCCAGCATTTT. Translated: CAWRQPEGNQPQHF.